This T cell receptor (beta chain) was found in a study of blood T cell repertoires in COVID-19. Study summary: COVID-19 samples, acute and convalescent, were from the United States, Italy and Spain. PBMCs, B-cell-depleted T cells, or T cells were the source of the cDNA or gDNA that made up the material.

Original methodology: Reference gene primer amplification in the assay estimated nucleated cell counts. Profiling relied on immunoSEQ multiplex PCR, and the TCRdb table lists in-frame clones only, not all of them. The DNA was the basis for D and trimming; V, J and clone size are from that table. The sample shows 200,000 to 250,000 clones, approximately 80% of them seen only once. The V gene lost 1 base and the J gene lost 10 bases, with 9 bases spanning the gap. In germline, CDR1 is SGHNT, CDR2 YYREEE (reference sequence). The CDR3 runs 13 residues. Source material: peripheral blood. The chain is built from TRBV5-4 and TRBJ1-6; D gene ambiguous. The source of this sequence is a human donor in a cohort sampled during active COVID-19. The CDR3 nucleotides read TGTGCCAGCAGCTTGCCCCCAGGCTCACCCCTCCACTTT. This sequence encodes CASSLPPGSPLHF.